The 20 T cell receptor beta chains in this list originate from one sample, sequenced in a study of T cell clonality in common variable immunodeficiency. Generated by immunoSEQ multiplex PCR, the TCRdb table keeps only in-frame clones and is missing some. Singletons are absent from the sample, which has more than 35,000 clones. Material: peripheral blood mononuclear cells. These receptors came from a person aged 18 to 70 in good health.

This clone was counted many times. The DNA ends 3 residues before the CDR3 does, and the rest of the CDR3 is filled in from the germline J gene. The chain couples TRBV5-4 to TRBJ1-4, with 7 nucleotides matching TRBD1. There are 15 residues in the CDR3. Germline lookup yields CDR1 SGHNT and CDR2 YYREEE (reference sequence). The V gene end was trimmed by 4 bases and the J gene end by 5 bases; junction bases not matched to a gene: 8. CDR3: CASSIRDSGNEKLFF. The part of the CDR3 DNA that was read is TGTGCCAGCAGCATAAGGGACAGTGGGAATGAAAAA. The whole variable domain, filled in from reference TRBV5-4 and TRBJ1-4, reads ETGVTQSPTHLIKTRGQQVTLRCSSQSGHNTVSWYQQALGQGPQFIFQYYREEENGRGNFPPRFSGLQFPNYSSELNVNALELDDSALYLCASSIRDSGNEKLFFGSGTQLSVL.

Many counts were recorded for this clone. The DNA ends 3 residues before the CDR3 does, and the rest of the CDR3 is filled in from the germline J gene. The chain recombines TRBV28 with TRBJ1-2, with a possible D match to TRBD1 (5 bases). The CDR3 has 14 residues. Looked up from germline, CDR1 is MDHEN and CDR2 is SYDVKM. V was shortened by 3 bases and J by 0 bases, with 8 bases between the two germline ends. The DNA read from the CDR3 is TGTGCCAGCAGTTTTGGGGGGTCTAACTATGGC. It translates to CASSFGGSNYG. From start to end, the CDR3 is CASSFGGSNYGYTF.

This clone was seen ten or more times. The CDR3 extends 3 residues past the end of the read, so its final part is completed from the germline J gene. The rearrangement joins TRBV5-1 to TRBJ2-3; 7 nucleotides align to TRBD2. The CDR3 extends over 15 amino acids. Losses at the gene ends were 7 bases for V and 5 bases for J; bases not matched to a gene: 13. The germline V gene has CDR1 SGHRS and CDR2 YFSETQ. CDR3 sequence reads: CASLGGSGSGDTQYF. The part of the CDR3 DNA that was read is TGCGCCAGCCTCGGGGGGTCCGGCTCTGGAGATACG. The full variable domain, completed using reference TRBV5-1 and TRBJ2-3, is KAGVTQTPRYLIKTRGQQVTLSCSPISGHRSVSWYQQTPGQGLQFLFEYFSETQRNKGNFPGRFSGRQFSNSRSEMNVSTLELGDSALYLCASLGGSGSGDTQYFGPGTRLTVL.

In this sample, this clone turned up many times. Read data end 3 residues before the CDR3 end; the end is taken from the germline J gene. V is TRBV20-1 and J is TRBJ2-1; the match to TRBD2 covers 12 bases. The ends lost 3 bases at V and 0 bases at J; junction bases unmatched: 6. Germline-derived CDR1 and CDR2 are DFQATT and SNEGSKA (reference sequence). This CDR3 is built from 17 residues. The DNA read from the CDR3 is TGCAGTGCTAGGTCTAGCGGGGGGGGGAGCTCCTACAATGAG. Protein sequence: CSARSSGGGSSYNE. The complete CDR3 sequence is CSARSSGGGSSYNEQFF.

This clone was observed at least ten times. The sequence runs out 3 residues before the end of the CDR3; the remainder is reconstructed from the germline J gene. V and J are TRBV23-1 and TRBJ1-1; 8 positions agree with TRBD1. TRBV23-1 is treated as an ORF (open reading frame) with a function not yet certain. The V and J ends lost 9 bases and 3 bases, in that order; junction bases with no gene match: 0. This CDR3 comprises 11 residues. CDR3 loop: CARTGDTEAFF. CDR3 bases read: TGCGCCAGGACAGGGGACACTGAA.

Many counts were recorded for this clone. The read stops 3 residues short of the end of the CDR3; the missing end is completed from the germline J gene. The J gene is TRBJ2-5, the V gene TRBV20-1; 11 bases are a match to TRBD1. This CDR3 has 14 amino acids. Trimming took 7 bases from V and 5 from J; bases not matched to a gene: 9. Per germline, CDR1 DFQATT and CDR2 SNEGSKA (reference sequence). The CDR3 DNA, read in part, is TGCAGTGGGCAGACAGGGACAGGGGGGGAGACC. Its translation is CSGQTGTGGET. The entire CDR3 protein reads CSGQTGTGGETQYF.

This clone was counted ten times or more. The CDR3 goes on 3 residues after the read ends, and that part is filled in from the germline J gene. V and J are TRBV11-2 and TRBJ2-2; weak D call: TRBD1 (5 bases). The CDR3 spans 14 residues. Germline loops: CDR1 SGHAT, CDR2 FQNNGV. Trimming stripped 5 bases from V and 3 bases from J, with 10 bases between. Partial CDR3 DNA: TGTGCCAGCAGCCCGCCACAGGACACCGGGGAG. Translating it yields CASSPPQDTGE. The full-length CDR3 reads as CASSPPQDTGELFF.

This clone came up many times. Coverage ceases 3 residues before the CDR3 finishes, and the germline J gene fills in the end. This sequence joins TRBV9 and TRBJ1-3; perhaps TRBD1 as D (6 bases). The CDR3 loop spans 15 amino acids. Germline V gives CDR1 SGDLS, CDR2 YYNGEE. V was clipped by 3 bases and J by 0 bases, with 10 bases between them. The covered CDR3 bases are TGTGCCAGCAGCGCGGACAGCAACTCTGGAAACACC. Translating it yields CASSADSNSGNT. The CDR3, in full, reads CASSADSNSGNTIYF.

This clone was counted ten times or more. The missing CDR3 end, 3 residues past where the read stops, is filled in from the germline J gene. The V gene is TRBV27, the J gene TRBJ2-4, with 8 bases matching TRBD1. The CDR3 length is 16 residues. With V trimmed by 5 bases and J by 0 bases, 6 bases remained unmatched. CDR1 and CDR2 from the germline V gene are MNHEY and SMNVEV (reference sequence). This CDR3 is CASSPGQGLAKNIQYF. The CDR3 DNA, read in part, is TGTGCCAGCAGTCCAGGACAGGGTCTAGCCAAAAACATT.

In its sample, this clone was seen many times. The sequenced fragment ends 3 residues before the CDR3 boundary, so the rest is inferred from the germline J gene. The genes are TRBV9 and TRBJ1-1; 7 nucleotides agree with TRBD1. Germline V gene sequence: CDR1 SGDLS, CDR2 YYNGEE. The CDR3 has 14 amino acids. Trimming took 4 bases from V and 4 from J; bases not matched to a gene: 7. The CDR3 protein is CASSPGDRATEAFF. Partial CDR3 DNA: TGTGCCAGCAGCCCGGGGGACAGAGCCACTGAA.

The sequenced part of the CDR3 DNA is TGCGCCAGCAGCTCGGCTTGGTGGGGGACTAGCGGGAGCGTTTTTGCAGATACG. Translated, it gives CASSSAWWGTSGSVFADT. The whole CDR3 is CASSSAWWGTSGSVFADTQYF. The chain has TRBV5-1 and TRBJ2-3; 14 nucleotides align to TRBD2. The CDR3 end is not reached by the read, which stops 3 residues before it; the germline J gene fills it in. Germline CDR1 reads SGHRS; CDR2 reads YFSETQ. The CDR3 runs 21 residues. The V and J ends lost 3 bases and 4 bases, in that order; junction bases with no gene match: 19.

Ten or more counts support this clone. Read sequence stops 3 residues before the CDR3 end, and the germline J gene provides the missing end. The chain links TRBV7-9 to TRBJ2-7; 9 bases are a match to TRBD1. Germline V gene data show CDR1 as SEHNR and CDR2 as FQNEAQ (reference sequence). J gave up 2 bases and V 4 bases, and 6 bases lay outside the gene matches. This CDR3 is 15 amino acids long. The sequenced CDR3 bases are TGTGCCAGCAGCTCCGGGACAGGGTTGCCCTACGAG. Its translation is CASSSGTGLPYE. The CDR3 in its entirety is CASSSGTGLPYEQYF.

This clone has at least ten counts. The CDR3 end is not reached by the read, which stops 3 residues before it; the germline J gene fills it in. The chain uses TRBV2 and TRBJ2-7, with 7 bases that match TRBD1. V dropped 7 bases and J dropped 1; count of bases not matched to a gene: 7. CDR1 SNHLY and CDR2 FYNNEI come from the germline V gene. The length of the CDR3 is 14 residues. The part of the CDR3 DNA that was read is TGTGCCAGCAATCCTCAGGGGGATTCCTACGAG. Translation gives CASNPQGDSYE. The whole CDR3 sequence reads CASNPQGDSYEQYF.

The sample holds many counts of this clone. The CDR3 end is not reached by the read, which stops 3 residues before it; the germline J gene fills it in. The V and J genes are TRBV9 and TRBJ1-4, with 9 bases identical to TRBD1. The CDR3 spans 15 residues. Per the germline V gene, CDR1 is SGDLS and CDR2 is YYNGEE. V was pared by 4 bases and J by 5 bases, with 6 bases of the junction left unmatched. CDR3 protein: CASSPVGTGNEKLFF. The CDR3 DNA, read in part, is TGTGCCAGCAGCCCAGTCGGGACAGGGAATGAAAAA.

Many counts were recorded for this clone. The read is 3 residues too short to cover the CDR3 end, so that end is filled in from the germline J gene. V usage is TRBV19 and J usage is TRBJ2-3; 9 bases line up with TRBD2. V was clipped by 3 bases and J by 2 bases; unmatched bases: 12. The CDR3 is made up of 18 amino acids. CDR1 and CDR2 (germline): LNHDA, SQIVND (reference sequence). This CDR3 reads CASSIASGDFVNTDTQYF. The CDR3 bases that were read are TGTGCCAGTAGTATCGCTAGCGGGGATTTCGTAAACACAGATACG.

This clone was detected ten times or more. The sequence runs out 3 residues before the end of the CDR3; the remainder is reconstructed from the germline J gene. V gene TRBV20-1 combines with J gene TRBJ2-6; D ambiguous. Germline-derived CDR1 and CDR2 are DFQATT and SNEGSKA (reference sequence). The CDR3 runs to 15 residues. V dropped 5 bases and J dropped 2 bases, with 13 bases sitting between them. Incomplete CDR3 DNA: TGCAGTGCTCCTTCAGGCAACCCTGGGGCCAACGTC. This sequence encodes CSAPSGNPGANV. The CDR3 reads in full as CSAPSGNPGANVLTF.

The table lists this clone with many counts. The read gets to within 3 residues of the CDR3 end, and the germline J gene fills in the rest. V is TRBV20-1 and J is TRBJ1-2; D perhaps matches TRBD1 (6 bases). V shed 3 bases and J shed 4 bases, with 12 bases lying between them. CDR3 size: 13 residues. Per the germline V gene, CDR1 is DFQATT and CDR2 is SNEGSKA (reference sequence). Partial CDR3 DNA: TGCAGTGCTAGGAGGGACACCGTCTATGGC. This encodes CSARRDTVYG. The whole CDR3 region reads CSARRDTVYGYTF.

This clone was counted at least ten times. The read ends 3 residues early relative to the CDR3; the germline J gene fills the gap. This chain joins TRBV5-1 and TRBJ1-2; 10 bases line up with TRBD1. The CDR3 loop spans 14 amino acids. V shed 3 bases, J shed 2 bases, and the junction held 1 base outside the gene matches. From germline, CDR1 is SGHRS and CDR2 YFSETQ. The covered CDR3 bases are TGCGCCAGCAGCTGGGGACAGGGGAACTATGGC. The encoded protein is CASSWGQGNYG. The whole CDR3 protein is CASSWGQGNYGYTF.

A note on this clone: Read coverage stops 3 residues before the CDR3 terminus; the germline J gene supplies the remainder. The chain recombines TRBV6-1 with TRBJ2-4; D gene uncertain. The CDR3 has 15 residues. Germline V CDR1 and CDR2: MNHNS, SASEGT. The CDR3 protein is CASSEAPSLFYGQYF. The sequenced CDR3 bases are TGTGCCAGCAGTGAAGCGCCGTCCTTGTTCTATGGT.

This clone was seen at least ten times. Coverage ceases 3 residues before the CDR3 finishes, and the germline J gene fills in the end. The chain couples TRBV12-3 or TRBV12-4 to TRBJ2-1; possibly TRBD2 for D (6 bases). Trimming left V 3 bases short and J 6 bases short, with 12 bases between. The CDR3 is 14 amino acids. CDR3 amino acids: CASSFGGVLNEQFF. The CDR3 DNA, read in part, is TGTGCCAGCAGTTTTGGAGGGGTTCTCAATGAG.